This T cell receptor (beta chain) was identified in a study of T cells after yellow fever vaccination. Study conclusions and caveats: A weaker but faster secondary response was observed, peaking on day 5 versus 15. Researchers noted that a small share of clonotypes showed up in both CD4 and CD8 compartments.

V dropped 4 bases and J dropped 0 bases, with 18 bases sitting between them. CDR3 size: 17 residues. Germline V CDR1 and CDR2: DFQATT, SNEGSKA (reference sequence). This clonotype was seen more than once but under ten times. Its antigen remains unknown. TCRdb processed the 5' RACE reads anew with MiXCR; each CDR3 protein has one entry. The profile shows 120,000 or so distinct CDR3 sequences, roughly 15% of them singletons. This sample comprised CD8+ T cells sorted from PBMCs, obtained 5 days after the yellow fever booster vaccination. J is TRBJ1-4 and V is TRBV20-1; tentative D call: TRBD1 (6 bases). This receptor was obtained from a man aged 18 to 29 who received the YFV17D yellow fever vaccine. CDR3: CSATTGTSTATNEKLFF. Written as DNA, the CDR3 is TGCAGTGCTACAACCGGGACATCTACTGCAACTAATGAAAAACTGTTTTTT.